A single sample is the source of the 21 T cell receptor beta chains below, sequenced in a study of blood T cell repertoires in COVID-19. The table came from immunoSEQ multiplex PCR; TCRdb's copy has only in-frame clones and leaves some out. Altogether 200,000 to 250,000 clones are present, around 84% being singletons, with the ten largest covering 15% to 20%. The material sequenced was peripheral blood. These receptors originate from a young man with active or convalescent COVID-19.

The J gene is TRBJ2-2, the V gene TRBV12-1; the table's D call TRBD1 went unverified against the DNA. TRBV12-1 is a recognized pseudogene. The CDR3 spans 16 residues. The CDR3: CASSSSGGERAGELFF. As DNA, the CDR3 is TGTGCCAGCAGCTCTTCAGGGGGCGAGAGGGCCGGGGAGCTGTTTTTT.

The CDR3 DNA is TGCAGCGCTTCTCCCGGGACAGGGGCTTCCTACGAGCAGTACTTC. As protein: CSASPGTGASYEQYF. The V and J genes are TRBV29-1 and TRBJ2-7; 10 positions agree with TRBD1. J was trimmed by 1 base and V by 7 bases; bases with no gene match: 10. This CDR3 spans 15 amino acids. Germline V gene data show CDR1 as SQVTM and CDR2 as ANQGSEA.

The genes are TRBV3-1 (or the pseudogene TRBV3-2) and TRBJ2-3, with 8 bases lining up with TRBD2. Unmatched junction bases numbered 6, after V lost 0 bases and J lost 1 base. Germline V gene data show CDR1 as LGHDT and CDR2 as YNNKEL (reference sequence). This CDR3 contains 17 residues. CDR3 sequence reads: CASSQDTATSGTDTQYF. The CDR3 DNA reads as TGTGCCAGCAGCCAAGATACCGCGACTAGCGGCACAGATACGCAGTATTTT.

This rearrangement joins TRBV28 to TRBJ1-5; 8 bases match TRBD1. Trimming cost V 6 bases and J 11 bases; bases outside gene matches: 12. CDR1 MDHEN and CDR2 SYDVKM come from the germline V gene. CDR3 length equals 14 residues. CDR3 sequence reads: CASRPDRGSSTQHF. The DNA of the CDR3 is TGTGCCAGCAGGCCCGACAGGGGTAGTTCGACCCAGCATTTT.

This chain links TRBV11-2 with TRBJ2-3; D unresolved. V lost 3 bases to trimming and J lost 3 bases, with 10 bases between them. The CDR3 totals 14 residues. CDR1 and CDR2 (germline): SGHAT, FQNNGV. The CDR3 reads CASSFLYRTDTQYF. DNA for the CDR3: TGTGCCAGCAGCTTCCTATACCGGACAGATACGCAGTATTTT.

V is TRBV6-2 or TRBV6-3 and J is TRBJ2-1, with 7 bases identical to TRBD1. The CDR3 has 13 residues. Germline lookup yields CDR1 MNHEY and CDR2 SVGEGT. The V and J ends lost 4 bases and 7 bases, in that order; junction bases with no gene match: 4. The CDR3, as DNA: TGTGCCAGCAGTTTCTTACAGGGGAATGAGCAGTTCTTC. Residues: CASSFLQGNEQFF.

The chain combines TRBV7-9 with TRBJ1-1, with TRBD1 matching 11 bases. The V gene end was trimmed by 4 bases and the J gene end by 11 bases; junction bases not matched to a gene: 3. The CDR3 runs 12 residues. Germline V gene sequence: CDR1 SEHNR, CDR2 FQNEAQ (reference sequence). CDR3 sequence (DNA): TGTGCCAGCAGCTCGGGGGACAGGGGGGCTTTCTTT. The encoded protein is CASSSGDRGAFF. Full variable domain (remainder filled in from reference TRBV7-9 and TRBJ1-1): DTGVSQNPRHKITKRGQNVTFRCDPISEHNRLYWYRQTLGQGPEFLTYFQNEAQLEKSRLLSDRFSAERPKGSFSTLEIQRTEQGDSAMYLCASSSGDRGAFFGQGTRLTVV.

The genes are TRBV7-2 and TRBJ1-5; D unclear. Germline-derived CDR1 and CDR2 are SGHTA and FQGNSA. This CDR3 region has 15 residues. Trimming left V 3 bases short and J 3 bases short, with 12 bases between. CDR3 residues: CASSFDRGDNQPQHF. The DNA of the CDR3 is TGTGCCAGCAGCTTTGATCGGGGAGACAATCAGCCCCAGCATTTT.

The rearrangement uses TRBV3-1 (or the pseudogene TRBV3-2) and TRBJ2-7; maybe TRBD1 (6 bases). The V gene lost 4 bases and the J gene lost 0 bases, with 19 bases spanning the gap. Germline-derived CDR1 and CDR2 are LGHDT and YNNKEL (reference sequence). The CDR3 is 17 amino acids. This CDR3 is CASSPQTRQVISYEQYF. CDR3 DNA: TGTGCCAGCAGCCCTCAAACGCGACAGGTAATCTCCTACGAGCAGTACTTC.

The rearrangement joins TRBV30 to TRBJ1-6; 8 bases fit TRBD1. Germline CDR1 and CDR2: GTSNPN and SVGIG (reference sequence). The trim removed 2 bases at V and 0 bases at J, leaving 12 bases unmatched. This CDR3 comprises 19 residues. CDR3 sequence: CAWSSDRGLGVSYNSPLHF. In DNA form, the CDR3 reads TGTGCCTGGAGTTCCGACAGGGGATTGGGGGTCTCCTATAATTCACCCCTCCACTTT.

This clone was recorded at least ten times. The gene calls are TRBV5-1 and TRBJ2-7, with 8 bases aligning to TRBD1. Germline-derived CDR1 and CDR2 are SGHRS and YFSETQ. The CDR3 sequence is 13 residues long. Losses at the gene ends were 6 bases for V and 6 bases for J; bases not matched to a gene: 8. Here the CDR3 DNA reads TGCGCCAGCAACGCAGGGGGCATGGTCGAGCAGTACTTC. This translates into CASNAGGMVEQYF.

V and J are TRBV3-1 (or the pseudogene TRBV3-2) and TRBJ2-2; tentatively, D is TRBD2 (6 bases). CDR1 LGHDT and CDR2 YNNKEL come from the germline V gene (reference sequence). V was clipped by 6 bases and J by 6 bases, with 14 bases between them. This CDR3 contains 14 residues. The DNA for the CDR3 is TGTGCCAGCAGTTCCGGACTACCCGCCGGGGAGCTGTTTTTT. Its translation: CASSSGLPAGELFF.

This chain joins TRBV4-1 and TRBJ1-5; no firm D call. The V gene lost 1 base and the J gene lost 3 bases, with 7 bases spanning the gap. Germline lookup yields CDR1 MGHRA and CDR2 YSYEKL. This CDR3 is 14 amino acids long. DNA of the CDR3: TGCGCCAGCAGCCAAGCGGGGTCCAATCAGCCCCAGCATTTT. This encodes CASSQAGSNQPQHF.

The chain recombines TRBV2 with TRBJ1-4, with D hard to call. The ends were cut back, 2 bases at V and 10 bases at J, with 14 bases in the middle. The CDR3 sequence is 14 residues long. Germline V gene sequence: CDR1 SNHLY, CDR2 FYNNEI. The CDR3 is CASSENRREGKLFF. In DNA form, the CDR3 reads TGTGCCAGCAGTGAAAATCGACGTGAGGGAAAACTGTTTTTT.

DNA of the CDR3: TGTGCCAGCCGACGACTAGGGGGGGCCTACGAGCAGTACTTC. As protein: CASRRLGGAYEQYF. V gene TRBV2 combines with J gene TRBJ2-7; possibly TRBD2 for D (7 bases). V dropped 8 bases and J dropped 2 bases, with 16 bases sitting between them. Germline V CDR1 and CDR2: SNHLY, FYNNEI. This CDR3 is 14 amino acids long.

The chain is built from TRBV13 and TRBJ2-1, with TRBD2 matching over 10 bases. CDR1 PRHDT and CDR2 FYEKMQ come from the germline V gene (reference sequence). The CDR3 is 15 residues long. The J segment lost 6 bases and the V segment lost 6 bases, leaving 8 bases of the junction unmatched. CDR3 DNA: TGTGCCAGCAGGAAAGGGGGGACTAGCGCCAATGAGCAGTTCTTC. It translates to CASRKGGTSANEQFF.

The V call is TRBV7-2, the J call TRBJ2-1; 10 nucleotides line up with TRBD2. The V segment lost 5 bases and the J segment 5 bases; nucleotides outside the gene matches: 6. Germline V gene data show CDR1 as SGHTA and CDR2 as FQGNSA. CDR3 length equals 15 residues. Here the CDR3 reads CASSPIAGGHNEQFF. CDR3 in DNA: TGTGCCAGCAGCCCGATAGCGGGGGGCCACAATGAGCAGTTCTTC.

The chain combines TRBV19 with TRBJ1-1; D gene unclear. Germline V gene data show CDR1 as LNHDA and CDR2 as SQIVND (reference sequence). Trimming removed 6 bases from V and 1 base from J, with 15 bases in between. The CDR3 is 15 amino acids. The CDR3 nucleotides are TGTGCCAGTAGGTTGTCCGCATCGGGGAACACTGAAGCTTTCTTT. Protein: CASRLSASGNTEAFF.

On this clone: The junction differs from germline at one of its ends, possibly a read error. The V gene is TRBV3-1 (or the pseudogene TRBV3-2), the J gene TRBJ2-7; D gene uncertain. Germline CDR1 is LGHDT and CDR2 is YNNKEL (reference sequence). The CDR3 runs to 12 residues. For the CDR3, the DNA is TGTGCCAGCAGCGAAGAGACTTACGAGCAGTACTTC. As protein: CASSEETYEQYF.

The CDR3 sequence is CASSPRTGSYNEQFF. The CDR3 bases are TGTGCCAGCAGCCCCCGGACAGGGTCCTACAATGAGCAGTTCTTC. This chain links TRBV13 with TRBJ2-1; the match to TRBD1 covers 8 bases. J was trimmed by 1 base and V by 5 bases; bases with no gene match: 4. CDR3 length: 15 residues. Germline assignment: CDR1 PRHDT and CDR2 FYEKMQ (reference sequence).

V and J are TRBV19 and TRBJ2-7; TRBD1 is a possible D gene (6 bases). V lost 5 bases to trimming and J lost 2 bases, with 13 bases between them. The germline CDR1 and CDR2 sequences are LNHDA and SQIVND (reference sequence). There are 14 residues in the CDR3. CDR3: CASSVGQDAYEQYF. For the CDR3, the DNA is TGTGCCAGTAGTGTGGGACAAGATGCCTACGAGCAGTACTTC.